This T cell receptor (beta chain) was identified during a study of tissue T cells after allogeneic stem cell transplantation. Study-wide background: Tissue samples with histologically apparent lymphocytes on H&E review were prioritized for sequencing.

Germline CDR1 and CDR2: MRHNA and SNTAGT. CDR3 size: 11 residues. Points on this clone: Antigen specificity is unknown.

Findings of the study overall: Limitations included a small, clinically heterogeneous cohort and limited sampling depth. Within patients, tissue anatomy strongly shaped TCR repertoire composition.

Method: immunoSEQ multiplex PCR; TCRdb's copy keeps in-frame clones and lacks some. Of some 5,000 clones listed, approximately 69% are singletons. The receptor comes from a female patient between 18 and 50 years old with steroid-refractory graft-versus-host disease after an allogeneic stem cell transplant. T cells may partly derive from the graft donor. The starting material was duodenal tissue, obtained at autopsy. The chain joins TRBV6-4 to TRBJ2-7, with TRBD1 as a possible D gene (5 bases). The CDR3 coding sequence is TGTTTCTACAGGTTCTCCTACGAGCAGTACTTC. Translation: CFYRFSYEQYF.